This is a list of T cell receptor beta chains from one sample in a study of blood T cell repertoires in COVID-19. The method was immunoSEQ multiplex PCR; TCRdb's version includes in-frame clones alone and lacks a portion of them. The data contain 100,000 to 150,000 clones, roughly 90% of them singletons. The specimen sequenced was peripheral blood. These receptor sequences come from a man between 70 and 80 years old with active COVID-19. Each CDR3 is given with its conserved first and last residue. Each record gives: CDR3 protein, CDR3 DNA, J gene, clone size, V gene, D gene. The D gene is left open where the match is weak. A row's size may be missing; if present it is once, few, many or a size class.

CDR3 protein: CASSPRTSGSDTQYF
CDR3 DNA: TGTGCCAGCTCACCTCGGACTAGCGGGAGTGATACGCAGTATTTT
J gene: TRBJ2-3
clone size: once
V gene: TRBV18
D gene: TRBD2

CDR3 protein: CASSLVGAGGTDTQYF
CDR3 DNA: TGTGCCAGCAGCTTAGTTGGAGCAGGGGGGACAGATACGCAGTATTTT
J gene: TRBJ2-3
clone size: -
V gene: TRBV7-9
D gene: -

CDR3 protein: CASSPRREGVNEQFF
CDR3 DNA: TGTGCCAGCAGTCCCCGGCGGGAAGGGGTCAATGAGCAGTTCTTC
J gene: TRBJ2-1
clone size: -
V gene: TRBV6-5
D gene: -

CDR3 protein: CASSSDRGSRETQYF
CDR3 DNA: TGTGCCAGCAGTTCGGACAGGGGGAGTAGGGAGACCCAGTACTTC
J gene: TRBJ2-5
clone size: -
V gene: TRBV7-7
D gene: TRBD1

CDR3 protein: CATSDPQLAGPPDTQYF
CDR3 DNA: TGTGCCACCAGTGATCCCCAACTAGCGGGCCCCCCAGATACGCAGTATTTT
J gene: TRBJ2-3
clone size: -
V gene: TRBV24-1
D gene: TRBD2

CDR3 protein: CSVAVISGEQFF
CDR3 DNA: TGCAGCGTAGCGGTGATATCCGGGGAGCAGTTCTTC
J gene: TRBJ2-1
clone size: once
V gene: TRBV29-1
D gene: -

CDR3 protein: CASSFDLDEQYF
CDR3 DNA: TGTGCCAGCAGCTTTGACTTGGACGAGCAGTACTTC
J gene: TRBJ2-7
clone size: -
V gene: TRBV7-9
D gene: -

CDR3 protein: CASSPRNTEAFF
CDR3 DNA: TGTGCCAGCTCACCCAGAAACACTGAAGCTTTCTTT
J gene: TRBJ1-1
clone size: -
V gene: TRBV18
D gene: -

CDR3 protein: CASPPVLYEQYF
CDR3 DNA: TGTGCCAGCCCCCCCGTCTTATACGAGCAGTACTTC
J gene: TRBJ2-7
clone size: -
V gene: TRBV6-5
D gene: -

CDR3 protein: CASRQGNTEAFF
CDR3 DNA: TGTGCCAGCAGGCAGGGGAACACTGAAGCTTTCTTT
J gene: TRBJ1-1
clone size: -
V gene: TRBV2
D gene: -

CDR3 protein: CASSIDLLGRPGTTKNEQFF
CDR3 DNA: TGTGCCAGTAGTATAGATCTCTTGGGGCGCCCCGGGACTACCAAGAATGAGCAGTTCTTC
J gene: TRBJ2-1
clone size: -
V gene: TRBV19
D gene: TRBD2

CDR3 protein: CASSPLFLQGRPSPLHF
CDR3 DNA: TGTGCCAGCTCACCACTTTTCCTACAGGGAAGGCCCTCACCCCTCCACTTT
J gene: TRBJ1-6
clone size: -
V gene: TRBV18
D gene: -

CDR3 protein: CASSDRALQPQHF
CDR3 DNA: TGTGCCAGCAGCGACAGGGCTCTCCAGCCCCAGCATTTT
J gene: TRBJ1-5
clone size: -
V gene: TRBV12-3/TRBV12-4
D gene: TRBD1

CDR3 protein: CASSPQGTNQPQHF
CDR3 DNA: TGTGCCAGCAGCCCACAGGGGACGAATCAGCCCCAGCATTTT
J gene: TRBJ1-5
clone size: once
V gene: TRBV6-5
D gene: TRBD1

CDR3 protein: CASIPDRGVTEAFF
CDR3 DNA: TGTGCCAGCATCCCGGACAGGGGAGTCACTGAAGCTTTCTTT
J gene: TRBJ1-1
clone size: once
V gene: TRBV28
D gene: TRBD1

CDR3 protein: CASSKRTGLAGVSETQYF
CDR3 DNA: TGTGCCAGCAGTAAGAGGACAGGGCTAGCGGGAGTGTCGGAGACCCAGTACTTC
J gene: TRBJ2-5
clone size: -
V gene: TRBV7-2
D gene: TRBD2